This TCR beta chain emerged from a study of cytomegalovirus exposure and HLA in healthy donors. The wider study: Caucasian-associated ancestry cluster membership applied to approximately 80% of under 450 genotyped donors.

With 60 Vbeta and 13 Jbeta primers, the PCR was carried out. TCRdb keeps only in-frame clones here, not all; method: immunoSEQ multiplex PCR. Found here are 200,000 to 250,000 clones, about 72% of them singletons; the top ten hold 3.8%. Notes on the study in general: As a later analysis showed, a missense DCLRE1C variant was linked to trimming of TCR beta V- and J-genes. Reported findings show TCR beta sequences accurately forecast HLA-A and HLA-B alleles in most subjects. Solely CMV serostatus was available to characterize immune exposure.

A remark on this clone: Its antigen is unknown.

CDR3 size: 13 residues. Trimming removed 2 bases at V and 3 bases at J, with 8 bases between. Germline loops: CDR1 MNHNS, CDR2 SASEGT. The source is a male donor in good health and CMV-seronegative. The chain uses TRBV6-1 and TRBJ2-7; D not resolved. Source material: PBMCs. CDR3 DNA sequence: TGTGCCAGCAGTGAAACCCGGAGCTACGAGCAGTACTTC. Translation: CASSETRSYEQYF.